This TCR beta chain was identified in a study of cytomegalovirus exposure and HLA in healthy donors (dated by TCRdb to about 2017). General notes on the study: An earlier analysis of several hundred of the donors reported about 290 Gb of sequence data and 120 million or so unique TCR beta sequences from roughly 180 million T cells. Approximately 310 gigabases of sequencing data and tens of millions of unique TCR sequences were included in an early release covering roughly 600 HLA-typed donors. Of the roughly 400 genotyped donors, 65% to 90% were placed in the genetic ancestry cluster associated with self-reported Caucasian donors. The study was designed to test whether signatures of past pathogen exposure could be identified by cataloging public T cell receptors. The study used immunosequencing to profile the T cell repertoires of several hundred subjects and linked those repertoires to cytomegalovirus serostatus. Besides the first cohort of under 700 subjects, a separate validation cohort made up of roughly 120 different subjects was used. The study combined high-throughput TCR immunosequencing, statistical association of individual TCRs with disease status, and machine learning to predict cytomegalovirus infection status. To study patterns of TCR occurrence, a later analysis re-analyzed previously published TCR beta repertoires from just over 650 donors and added high-resolution HLA genotyping. Rather than using new phenotypic data, the later analysis identified candidate immune exposures from TCR beta sequences and from how often those sequences occurred across donors. An earlier analysis of some 500 of the donors used high-throughput TCR beta sequencing to judge whether each TCR beta V gene segment behaved as functional or pseudogenic. Alongside the repertoire data, information on donor age, sex, ethnicity and CMV serostatus was compiled. A later genetic analysis used genome-wide SNP genotypes for about 60% of the roughly 670 donors, treating that subset as a discovery cohort. Every repertoire in the discovery cohort had been generated on one and the same sequencing platform. Both class I and class II loci were covered by HLA typing, at four-digit resolution. The number of donors typed differed by locus, with roughly 629-640 for A, B, C, DRB1 and DQB1, around 560 for DQA1, over 600 for DPA1, and under 490 for DPB1. Roughly 5 DR-DQ haplotypes were handled as single units for association and clustering because linkage in the cohort was strong. Among under 450 genotyped donors of the cohort, an average of around 240,000 unique TCR beta nucleotide sequences were sequenced per donor, roughly 18% of them non-productive. Study-wide conclusions, independent of this receptor: A later genetic analysis associated a missense DCLRE1C variant with V-gene and J-gene trimming of TCR beta chains, and an independent cohort replicated the association. The 87-base-pair reads could not distinguish some IMGT-functional V segments, including TRBV6-2 and TRBV6-3, so those segments were excluded. A later analysis associated 16,951 TCR beta sequences with specific HLA alleles at a false discovery rate of 0.05. A further reported finding was that TCR beta sequences accurately predicted the HLA-A and HLA-B alleles for most subjects in the first cohort. In both the original and validation cohorts, the classifier was reported to diagnose cytomegalovirus status with high specificity and sensitivity. In a later genetic analysis, fewer N-insertions in productive TCRs were reported among donors in an Asian-associated ancestry cluster than the roughly 670-donor mean. Because counts were too low, roughly 18 rarely observed V segments, including chromosome 9 orphons, were left out of the earlier analysis of 587 of the donors. The sequencing pipeline was judged likely to have produced a cluster of highly shared sequence variants as a technical artifact. The only immune exposure information available for the cohort was CMV serostatus. Strong co-occurrence of HLA alleles, especially DR and DQ, made assigning TCR associations to individual alleles difficult. In a later analysis, several top co-occurrence clusters were reported to appear linked to parvovirus B19, influenza, CMV and Epstein-Barr virus. In a later analysis, HLA-associated TCR beta chains showed more clonal expansion and lower generation probabilities than non-associated chains that were equally common. A total of about 180 TCR beta chains were listed by the study as associated with cytomegalovirus. According to a later analysis, most CMV-associated TCR beta chains appeared to be HLA-restricted, and the HLA associations seemed to be driven largely by CMV exposure. Correlated functional status among segregating V segments might be attributable to linkage disequilibrium, but an unknown experimental factor could not be ruled out. In this cohort, only TCR beta chains were sequenced, and detectable features were limited by the absence of alpha or paired-chain data. A later analysis found that TCR association rates varied across HLA loci, with DRB1 alleles showing the most associated TCRs and HLA-C alleles the fewest. The authors suggested that the approach could potentially be generalized to other disease states and immunological phenotypes. Presence/absence analyses assumed roughly uniform sequencing depth across donors, an assumption that may not hold. Because some donors lacked HLA typing at each locus, the association tests relied only on the typed subset. In an earlier analysis of under 600 of the donors, most TCR beta V segments were observed in productive rearrangements about 87% or about 30% of the time, broadly matching IMGT annotations. Three of the identified cytomegalovirus-associated TCR beta chains were confirmed in vitro to be specific for cytomegalovirus antigens. While some public TCRs were present in many individuals, most TCR sequences turned up only very rarely across donors.

The cohort was made up of around 720 healthy bone marrow donors. At the time of sampling, all cohort members were nominally healthy, though unrecorded immune exposures were likely present. The donor was CMV seropositive and was included in the group of 289 seropositive cohort members. A peripheral blood sample was provided by each donor, and peripheral blood mononuclear cells were used for TCR beta sequencing. Genomic DNA extraction from the blood cell samples was performed with the Qiagen DNeasy Blood Extraction Kit. The library was produced with the immunoSEQ multiplex PCR assay. The multiplex PCR relied on a mix of 60 forward primers for TCR Vbeta segments and 13 reverse primers for TCR Jbeta segments. The CDR3 region of rearranged TCR beta genes was amplified from genomic DNA by a multiplex PCR assay. Amplified TCR beta libraries were sequenced as 87-base-pair reads on the Illumina HiSeq System. The paper's processing steps were these. A later analysis counted approximately 84 million unique TCR beta chains across the 550 to 700 repertoires, and 9 million to 14 million of these chains were shared by at least two donors. Raw reads were error-corrected and collapsed into unique sequences with a nearest-neighbor algorithm that merged closely related sequences to remove PCR and sequencing errors. CDR3 sequences were aligned to IMGT reference sequences to assign V, D and J gene segments. For a sequence to be retained, a match of at least six nucleotides was required to both a V gene segment and a J gene segment. Rearrangements were classified as productive when the CDR3 lacked stop codons and remained in frame with V and J, and all other rearrangements were classified as non-productive. Following IMGT convention, CDR3 was defined as the stretch from the second conserved V-encoded cysteine to the conserved J-encoded phenylalanine. The earlier analysis of 587 of the donors excluded sequences that lacked an unambiguous match to a single V gene segment. In an earlier analysis of some 590 of the donors, a V segment was called functional when productive rearrangements were above 56.7%, and segregating when the standard deviation between donors exceeded 5%. A statistical classification framework was developed to diagnose cytomegalovirus status using the catalog of TCR beta chain sequences. V and J gene assignment, in a later analysis, came from comparing TCR nucleotide sequences with IMGT/GENE-DB human TR gene sequences. In a later analysis, CDR3 sequences and most-parsimonious VDJ recombination scenarios were assigned using the TCRdist pipeline. In a later analysis, each TCR beta chain was defined by its CDR3 amino acid sequence together with its V-gene family, and reads without a unique V-gene family were excluded. A later analysis removed 550 to 650 highly shared, low-generation-probability nucleotide sequences to deal with suspected cross-contamination and a sequencing artifact. For each public chain, a later analysis derived a clonal expansion index from normalized ranks of inferred template counts within each repertoire. In a later analysis, generation probabilities were computed with a VDJ recombination model fitted to out-of-frame rearrangements, and the resulting probabilities were checked against IGoR. In a later analysis, hypergeometric tests were used to score TCR-TCR, TCR-HLA and TCR-CMV co-occurrence, with a repertoire-size bias correction applied to TCR pairs. To estimate false discovery rates, a later analysis permuted the HLA or CMV assignments 20 times. In a later analysis, co-occurring TCRs were grouped with DBSCAN, and TCRdist sequence similarity was added when clustering was performed within HLA-allele-positive subsets. For co-occurrence clustering, repertoires with fewer than 30,000 or more than 120,000 public chains were excluded, along with four or five repertoires with anomalous nucleotide sharing. Here the immuneACCESS table is served through TCRdb, limited to in-frame sequences with V and J called. Missing clones are a known gap in these copies; in checked studies unresolved V genes cover under half, and the rest lacks a known reason. V and J calls and clone size are copied from that table; D and trimming were computed from the DNA. The sample table records around 14,000 clones; roughly 64% of these occur just once. 17% of the sample belongs to the ten largest clones.

CDR1 SQVTM and CDR2 ANQGSEA were looked up in the germline V gene. Taken from cysteine to phenylalanine, the CDR3 has 12 residues. The read is trimmed to its CDR3 DNA, 36 bases read in frame from base 1. V is shortened by 4 bases, J by 0 bases, and the region joining them spans 7 bases. Comment on this clone: The antigen it binds to is not known. Base qualities were left out, and no much larger clone turns up one base away.

The sequence was obtained from a woman aged 50 to 60 in good health and CMV-seropositive. Sequences were obtained from PBMCs. The sequence is built from TRBV29-1 and TRBJ2-7; no D segment can be confidently identified. CDR3 reads: CSVVTASYEQYF. In nucleotide form, the sequence is TGCAGCGTTGTAACTGCCTCCTACGAGCAGTACTTC.